This TCR beta chain appears in the sequencing data of a study of spatial heterogeneity in lung cancer. Study results and limitations: Tracking of tumor mutation counts was seen in expanded intratumoral alpha and beta TCR counts.

Time point given: sample taken at primary tumor resection. This clonotype came up many times. The antigen remains unidentified. V was pared by 6 bases and J by 5 bases, with 13 bases between. The CDR3 extends over 13 amino acids. Germline values: CDR1 MDHEN, CDR2 SYDVKM. TCRdb reprocessed the 5' RACE reads with MiXCR, giving one entry per CDR3 protein. The table includes 4,500 to 6,500 distinct CDR3 sequences, around 5% detected once. The V gene is TRBV28, the J gene TRBJ2-5; D unresolved. This clonotype originated in a male donor with early-stage non-small cell lung cancer. The sample consisted of lung tumor tissue, taken at surgery. The CDR3 DNA reads TGTGCCAGCAGCCGAAGACCTGGGGAGACCCAGTACTTC. It translates to CASSRRPGETQYF.